This TCR beta chain comes out of a study of OX40 agonist ivuxolimab in advanced cancers. Broadly, across the study: Ivuxolimab was a fully human IgG2 agonistic monoclonal antibody targeting the costimulatory receptor OX40 (CD134). Intravenous ivuxolimab was administered to patients every 2 weeks at six dose levels: 0.01, 0.1, 0.3, 1.5, 3 and 10 mg/kg. Of the roughly 50 dose-escalation patients, hepatocellular carcinoma was present in 19, melanoma in approximately 15, renal cell carcinoma in 9 and head and neck cancer in 9. In the dose-escalation cohort, around four fifths of patients were male, and the mean age was roughly 56 years with a range of about 20 to 90. Prior anti-PD-1, anti-PD-L1 or anti-CTLA-4 therapy was permitted, and checkpoint inhibitors had been received by more than 35% of dose-escalation patients. Partial responses occurred in three dose-escalation patients, of whom one had hepatocellular carcinoma and two had cutaneous melanoma. Peripheral TCRbeta sequencing aimed to test whether ivuxolimab altered TCR sequence diversity and caused clonal T-cell expansion. The monotherapy dose-escalation portion (N ≈ 50 patients) of the phase I ivuxolimab trial is reported in the paper. General findings and caveats noted by the study authors: On average, CD8+ T cells showed more expanded clones than CD4+ T cells after ivuxolimab. Which antigens the clonally expanded peripheral T cells were specific for was not determined. Low levels of normalized T-cell clonal expansion were also seen in some nonresponding patients. At doses of 0.1 to 3.0 mg/kg, clonal expansion of both CD4+ and CD8+ blood T cells was observed from baseline to week 6. In the 0.1-3.0 mg/kg groups, partial responders were among the patients with the lowest normalized peripheral clonal expansion, particularly in CD8+ T cells.

To sequence the TCRbeta CDR3 region, genomic DNA was isolated from the sorted cells. TCRbeta CDR3 regions were sequenced using the immunoSEQ Assay. The clones in this table, taken by TCRdb from immuneACCESS, are in-frame only. Not every clone is retained; where verified, under half of the shortfall comes from an unresolved V gene, and the cause of the rest is unknown. The sample table holds tens of thousands of clones, of which approximately 86% were seen once. The ten largest clones represent 5.5% to 7.5% of the sample. Patients with a history of autoimmune disease or receiving systemic immunosuppression were excluded from the trial. Peripheral blood for TCR sequencing was collected from all dose cohorts at baseline, on cycle 4 day 1, and on cycle 7 day 1. Samples came from an open-label, multicenter, first-in-human phase I dose-escalation trial of ivuxolimab. Adults with locally advanced or metastatic melanoma, renal cell, hepatocellular, or head and neck squamous cell carcinoma were enrolled in the trial. Before TCR sequencing, CD4+ T cells and CD8+ T cells were sorted from peripheral blood as separate populations.

For this clone: Its target antigen remains unknown. Base qualities are not at hand, and no much larger clone is one base apart.

This specimen consisted of CD4+ or CD8+ T cells sorted from blood, obtained in a trial of the OX40 agonist ivuxolimab. The origin of this receptor is an adult with an advanced solid tumor such as melanoma, head and neck, liver or kidney cancer.

The DNA reads as follows: TGTGCCAGCAGCCATGTCCGGGGGTGCACAGATACGCAGTATTTT. Its protein is CASSHVRGCTDTQYF. The chain uses TRBV14 and TRBJ2-3; a tentative D call is TRBD2 (6 bases match). V is clipped by 3 bases and J by 1 base, and the sequence between their germline boundaries is 11 bases long. The CDR3 goes from the cysteine to the phenylalanine over 15 residues. Only CDR3 DNA is held: 45 bases, read in frame from base 1. From a lookup of the germline V gene, CDR1 and CDR2 are SGHDN and FVKESK. Reference TRBV14 and TRBJ2-3 proteins supply the regions before and after the CDR3; the full variable domain is: EAGVTQFPSHSVIEKGQTVTLRCDPISGHDNLYWYRRVMGKEIKFLLHFVKESKQDESGMPNNRFLAERTGGTYSTLKVQPAELEDSGVYFCASSHVRGCTDTQYFGPGTRLTVL.